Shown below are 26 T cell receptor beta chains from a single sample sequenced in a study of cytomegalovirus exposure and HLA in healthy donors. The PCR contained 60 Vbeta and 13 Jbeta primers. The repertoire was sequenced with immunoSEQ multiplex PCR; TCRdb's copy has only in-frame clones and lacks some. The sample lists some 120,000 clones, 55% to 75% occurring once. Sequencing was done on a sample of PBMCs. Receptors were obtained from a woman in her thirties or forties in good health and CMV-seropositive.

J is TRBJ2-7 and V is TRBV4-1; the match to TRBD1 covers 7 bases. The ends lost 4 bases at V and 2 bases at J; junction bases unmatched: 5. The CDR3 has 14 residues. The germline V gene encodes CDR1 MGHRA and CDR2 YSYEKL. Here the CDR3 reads CASSPRGQTYEQYF. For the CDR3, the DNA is TGCGCCAGCAGCCCCCGGGGACAGACCTACGAGCAGTACTTC.

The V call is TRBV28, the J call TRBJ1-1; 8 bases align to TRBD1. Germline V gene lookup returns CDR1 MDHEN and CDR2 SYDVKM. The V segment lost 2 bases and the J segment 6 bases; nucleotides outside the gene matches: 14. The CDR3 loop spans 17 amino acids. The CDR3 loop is CASSLEWGDRGRPEAFF. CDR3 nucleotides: TGTGCCAGCAGTTTAGAGTGGGGCGACAGGGGTCGACCTGAAGCTTTCTTT.

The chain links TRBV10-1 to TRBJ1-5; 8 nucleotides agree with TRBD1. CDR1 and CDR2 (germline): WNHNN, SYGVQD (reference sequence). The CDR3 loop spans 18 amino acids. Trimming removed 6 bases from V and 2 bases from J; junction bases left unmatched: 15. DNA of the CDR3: TGCGCCAGCAGCCCCGATACCCAGACAGGGGATGGCAATCAGCCCCAGCATTTT. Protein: CASSPDTQTGDGNQPQHF.

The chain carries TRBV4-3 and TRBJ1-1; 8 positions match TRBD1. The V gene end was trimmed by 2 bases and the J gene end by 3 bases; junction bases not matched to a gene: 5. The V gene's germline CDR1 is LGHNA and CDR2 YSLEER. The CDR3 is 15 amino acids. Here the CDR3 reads CASSQFTGGDTEAFF. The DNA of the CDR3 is TGCGCCAGCAGCCAATTTACAGGGGGAGACACTGAAGCTTTCTTT.

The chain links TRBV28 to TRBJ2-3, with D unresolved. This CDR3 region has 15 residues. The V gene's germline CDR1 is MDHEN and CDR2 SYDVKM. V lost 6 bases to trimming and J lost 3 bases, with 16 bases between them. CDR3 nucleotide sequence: TGTGCCAGCAGGGTCCAGAGGTTAGAAACAGATACGCAGTATTTT. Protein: CASRVQRLETDTQYF.

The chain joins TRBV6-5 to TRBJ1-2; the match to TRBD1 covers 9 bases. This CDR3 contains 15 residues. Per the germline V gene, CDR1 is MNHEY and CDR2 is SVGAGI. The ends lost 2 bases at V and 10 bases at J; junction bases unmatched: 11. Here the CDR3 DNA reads TGTGCCAGCAGTTACCGGGGACAGGGCCTCTACATCTACACCTTC. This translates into CASSYRGQGLYIYTF.

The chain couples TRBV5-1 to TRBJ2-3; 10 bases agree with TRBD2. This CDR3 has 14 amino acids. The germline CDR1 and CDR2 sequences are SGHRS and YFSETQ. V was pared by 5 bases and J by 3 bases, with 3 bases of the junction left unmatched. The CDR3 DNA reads TGCGCCAGCAGGTCTAGCGGGAGAACAGATACGCAGTATTTT. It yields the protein CASRSSGRTDTQYF.

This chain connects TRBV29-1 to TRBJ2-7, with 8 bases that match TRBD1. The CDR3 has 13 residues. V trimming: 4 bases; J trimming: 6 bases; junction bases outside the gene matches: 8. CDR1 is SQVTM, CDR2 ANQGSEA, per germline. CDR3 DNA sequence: TGCAGCGTTGCTTCCGGACAGGGCGGCGAGCAGTACTTC. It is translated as CSVASGQGGEQYF.

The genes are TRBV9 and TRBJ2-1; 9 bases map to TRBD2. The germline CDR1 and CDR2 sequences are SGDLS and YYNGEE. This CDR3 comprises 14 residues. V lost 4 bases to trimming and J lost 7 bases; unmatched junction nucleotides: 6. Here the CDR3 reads CASSFSGSVNEQFF. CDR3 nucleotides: TGTGCCAGCAGCTTTAGCGGGAGTGTGAATGAGCAGTTCTTC.

The CDR3 DNA follows: TGTGCCAGCTCACTACAGGCGCTCGGGGAGCTGTTTTTT. Amino acid sequence: CASSLQALGELFF. The chain uses TRBV18 and TRBJ2-2; a weak D match, TRBD1 (5 bases). The CDR3 runs to 13 residues. Germline CDR1 and CDR2: KGHSH and LQKENI. Trimming shortened V by 4 bases and J by 7 bases, and 10 bases separated the two germline ends.

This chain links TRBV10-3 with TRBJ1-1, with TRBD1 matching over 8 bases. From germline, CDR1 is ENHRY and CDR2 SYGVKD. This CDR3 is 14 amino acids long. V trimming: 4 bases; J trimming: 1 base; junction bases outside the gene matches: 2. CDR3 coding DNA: TGTGCCATCAGTGTACAGGGGGGGAACACTGAAGCTTTCTTT. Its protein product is CAISVQGGNTEAFF.

The CDR3 bases are TGTGCCAGCAGCCTGCCCGGGACTAGCGGGAGCTACGAGCAGTACTTC. It encodes CASSLPGTSGSYEQYF. The chain recombines TRBV7-9 with TRBJ2-7; 14 bases are shared with TRBD2. This CDR3 region has 16 residues. In germline, CDR1 is SEHNR, CDR2 FQNEAQ (reference sequence). The trim removed 5 bases at V and 3 bases at J, leaving 6 bases unmatched.

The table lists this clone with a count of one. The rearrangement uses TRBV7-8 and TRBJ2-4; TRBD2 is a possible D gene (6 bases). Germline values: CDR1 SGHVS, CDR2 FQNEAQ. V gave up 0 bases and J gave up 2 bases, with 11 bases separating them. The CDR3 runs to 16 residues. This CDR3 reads CASSLAWRASKNIQYF. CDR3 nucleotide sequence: TGTGCCAGCAGCTTAGCCTGGAGGGCCTCCAAAAACATTCAGTACTTC.

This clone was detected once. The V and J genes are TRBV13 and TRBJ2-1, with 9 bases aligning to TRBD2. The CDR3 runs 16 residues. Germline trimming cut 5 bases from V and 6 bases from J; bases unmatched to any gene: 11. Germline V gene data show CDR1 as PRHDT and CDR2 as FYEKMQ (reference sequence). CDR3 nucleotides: TGTGCCAGCAGCCCCCGTAGGCTAGCGGGAAGCAATGAGCAGTTCTTC. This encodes CASSPRRLAGSNEQFF.

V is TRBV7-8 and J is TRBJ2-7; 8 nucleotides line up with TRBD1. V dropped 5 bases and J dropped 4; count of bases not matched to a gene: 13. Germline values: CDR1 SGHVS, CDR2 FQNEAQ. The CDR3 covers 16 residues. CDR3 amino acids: CASSPRAGTGLYEQYF. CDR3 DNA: TGTGCCAGCAGCCCCCGGGCCGGGACAGGATTATACGAGCAGTACTTC.

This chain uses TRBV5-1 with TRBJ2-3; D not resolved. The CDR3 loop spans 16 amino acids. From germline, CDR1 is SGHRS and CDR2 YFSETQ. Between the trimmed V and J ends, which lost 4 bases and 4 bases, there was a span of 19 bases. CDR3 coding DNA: TGCGCCAGCAGCCCTCGGGTTGGTGATTCGGCAGATACGCAGTATTTT. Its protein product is CASSPRVGDSADTQYF.

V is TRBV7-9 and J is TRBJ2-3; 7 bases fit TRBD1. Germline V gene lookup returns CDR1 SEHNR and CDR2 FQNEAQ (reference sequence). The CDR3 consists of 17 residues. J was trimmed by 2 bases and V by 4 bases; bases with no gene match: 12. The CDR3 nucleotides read TGTGCCAGCAGCTCTCGCTTGGGACAGTTGGACACAGATACGCAGTATTTT. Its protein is CASSSRLGQLDTDTQYF.

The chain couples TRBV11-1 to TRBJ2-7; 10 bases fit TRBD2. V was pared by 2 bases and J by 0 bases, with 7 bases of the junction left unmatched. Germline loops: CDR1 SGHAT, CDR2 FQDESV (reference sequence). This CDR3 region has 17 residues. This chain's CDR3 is CASSLLAGVLSSYEQYF. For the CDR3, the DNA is TGTGCCAGCAGCTTACTAGCGGGAGTGCTCTCCTCCTACGAGCAGTACTTC. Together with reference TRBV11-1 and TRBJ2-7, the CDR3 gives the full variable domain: EAEVAQSPRYKITEKSQAVAFWCDPISGHATLYWYRQILGQGPELLVQFQDESVVDDSQLPKDRFSAERLKGVDSTLKIQPAELGDSAMYLCASSLLAGVLSSYEQYFGPGTRLTVT.

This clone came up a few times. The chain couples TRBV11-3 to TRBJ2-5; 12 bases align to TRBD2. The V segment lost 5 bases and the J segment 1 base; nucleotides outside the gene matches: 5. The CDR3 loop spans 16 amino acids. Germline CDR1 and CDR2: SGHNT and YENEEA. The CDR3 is CASSPGTSGPQETQYF. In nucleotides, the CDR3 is TGTGCCAGCAGCCCCGGGACTAGCGGGCCCCAAGAGACCCAGTACTTC. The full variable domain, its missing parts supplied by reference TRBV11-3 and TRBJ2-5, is EAGVVQSPRYKIIEKKQPVAFWCNPISGHNTLYWYLQNLGQGPELLIRYENEEAVDDSQLPKDRFSAERLKGVDSTLKIQPAELGDSAVYLCASSPGTSGPQETQYFGPGTRLLVL.

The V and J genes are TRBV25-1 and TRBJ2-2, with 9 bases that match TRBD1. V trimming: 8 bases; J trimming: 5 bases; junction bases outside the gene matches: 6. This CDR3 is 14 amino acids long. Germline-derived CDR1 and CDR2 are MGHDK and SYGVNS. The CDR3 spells CASLGTGKTGELFF. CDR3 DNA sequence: TGTGCCAGCCTCGGGACAGGGAAAACCGGGGAGCTGTTTTTT. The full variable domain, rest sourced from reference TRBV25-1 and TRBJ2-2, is EADIYQTPRYLVIGTGKKITLECSQTMGHDKMYWYQQDPGMELHLIHYSYGVNSTEKGDLSSESTVSRIRTEHFPLTLESARPSHTSQYLCASLGTGKTGELFFGEGSRLTVL.

The CDR3 DNA reads TGTGCCAGCAGCGTCGGGGGTTTGGGCGAGACCCAGTACTTC. Translating it yields CASSVGGLGETQYF. V and J are TRBV9 and TRBJ2-5; a possible D gene is TRBD2 (6 bases). V lost 2 bases and J lost 5, with 13 bases in between. This CDR3 region has 14 residues. Germline CDR1 is SGDLS and CDR2 is YYNGEE.

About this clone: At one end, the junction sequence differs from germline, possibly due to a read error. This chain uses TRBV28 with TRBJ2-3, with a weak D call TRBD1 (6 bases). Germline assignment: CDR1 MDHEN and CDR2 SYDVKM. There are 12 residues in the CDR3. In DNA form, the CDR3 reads TGTGCCAGCACGGATATGGGGGCGAGACCGAATTTT. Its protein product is CASTDMGARPNF.

Written as DNA, the CDR3 is TGTGCCAGCAGCTTAGGGGGGCAGGGCTCGAACACCGGGGAGCTGTTTTTT. Residues: CASSLGGQGSNTGELFF. The rearrangement uses TRBV7-8 and TRBJ2-2; TRBD1 might be the D (6 bases). Trimming cost V 1 base and J 0 bases, with 12 bases left between them. The germline CDR1 and CDR2 sequences are SGHVS and FQNEAQ. The CDR3 extends over 17 amino acids.

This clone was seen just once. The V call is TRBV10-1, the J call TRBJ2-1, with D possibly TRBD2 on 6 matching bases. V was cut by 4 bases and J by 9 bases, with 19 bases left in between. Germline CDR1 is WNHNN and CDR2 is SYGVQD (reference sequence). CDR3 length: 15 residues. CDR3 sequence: CASSVGGGTLGEQFF. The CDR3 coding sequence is TGCGCCAGCAGTGTGGGAGGCGGGACCCTCGGTGAGCAGTTCTTC.

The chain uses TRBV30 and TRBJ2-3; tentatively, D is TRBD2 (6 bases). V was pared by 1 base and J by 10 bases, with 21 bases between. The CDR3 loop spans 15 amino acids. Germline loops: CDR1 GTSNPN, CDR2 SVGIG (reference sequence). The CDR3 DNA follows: TGTGCCTGGAGTGCCTCTAGCGTTCTAGCCAGGGCGCAGTATTTT. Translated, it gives CAWSASSVLARAQYF.

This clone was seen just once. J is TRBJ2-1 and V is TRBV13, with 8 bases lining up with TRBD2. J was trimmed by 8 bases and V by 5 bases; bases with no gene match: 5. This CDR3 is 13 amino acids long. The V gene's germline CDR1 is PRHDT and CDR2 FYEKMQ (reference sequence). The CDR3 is CASSPSAGDEQFF. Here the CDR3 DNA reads TGTGCCAGCAGCCCCTCAGCGGGGGATGAGCAGTTCTTC. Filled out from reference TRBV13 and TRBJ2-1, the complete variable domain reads AAGVIQSPRHLIKEKRETATLKCYPIPRHDTVYWYQQGPGQDPQFLISFYEKMQSDKGSIPDRFSAQQFSDYHSELNMSSLELGDSALYFCASSPSAGDEQFFGPGTRLTVL.